The 20 T cell receptor beta chains below come from one sample, sequenced in a study of OX40 agonist ivuxolimab in advanced cancers. Repertoires were generated with immunoSEQ multiplex PCR, while TCRdb's copy carries only in-frame clones and drops some. The repertoire consists of roughly 60,000 clones, with approximately 86% occurring once and the leading ten covering around 3.6%. The sample in question was CD4+ or CD8+ T cells sorted from blood, obtained in a trial of the OX40 agonist ivuxolimab. These receptors were taken from an adult with an advanced solid tumor such as melanoma, head and neck, liver or kidney cancer.

This clone was seen only once. The chain carries TRBV19 and TRBJ2-1; 9 bases agree with TRBD1. The germline CDR1 and CDR2 sequences are LNHDA and SQIVND (reference sequence). The CDR3 sequence is 16 residues long. Trimming cost V 0 bases and J 12 bases; bases outside gene matches: 12. The chain's CDR3 is CASSIERGTGSVPQFF. CDR3 bases: TGTGCCAGTAGTATAGAAAGGGGGACAGGGTCTGTCCCGCAGTTCTTC. The variable domain in full, completed from reference TRBV19 and TRBJ2-1, reads DGGITQSPKYLFRKEGQNVTLSCEQNLNHDAMYWYRQDPGQGLRLIYYSQIVNDFQKGDIAEGYSVSREKKESFPLTVTSAQKNPTAFYLCASSIERGTGSVPQFFGPGTRLTVL.

As DNA, the CDR3 is TGTGCCAGCAGCTTCACAGATTTTGGGGCCAACGTCCTGACTTTC. Its translation is CASSFTDFGANVLTF. This chain links TRBV5-6 with TRBJ2-6, with D unresolved. With 2 bases removed from V and 3 bases from J, the gap between germline ends came to 9 bases. Looked up from germline, CDR1 is SGHDT and CDR2 is YYEEEE. This CDR3 comprises 15 residues.

This sequence joins TRBV19 and TRBJ1-3; no firm D call. Germline assignment: CDR1 LNHDA and CDR2 SQIVND (reference sequence). V was cut by 6 bases and J by 0 bases, with 6 bases left in between. This CDR3 has 13 amino acids. CDR3 sequence reads: CASRQSSGNTIYF. The CDR3 DNA reads as TGTGCCAGTAGGCAGAGCTCTGGAAACACCATATATTTT.

The chain carries TRBV6-6 and TRBJ1-6, with 10 bases lining up with TRBD1. V lost 6 bases to trimming and J lost 7 bases; unmatched junction nucleotides: 3. CDR1 is MNHNY, CDR2 SVGAGI, per germline (reference sequence). The CDR3 sequence is 14 residues long. CDR3 DNA sequence: TGTGCCAGCAGGGACAGGGGGGACAATTCACCCCTCCACTTT. It specifies CASRDRGDNSPLHF.

This chain uses TRBV5-4 with TRBJ1-3; a possible D gene is TRBD1 (6 bases). CDR1 is SGHNT and CDR2 is YYREEE in the germline V gene (reference sequence). This CDR3 is built from 15 residues. V was trimmed by 0 bases and J by 2 bases, leaving 9 bases between them. The CDR3 sequence is CASSLDRVAGNTIYF. The CDR3, as DNA: TGTGCCAGCAGCTTGGACAGGGTTGCTGGAAACACCATATATTTT.

This clone has only one observation. J is TRBJ1-2 and V is TRBV6-5, with 12 bases that match TRBD1. V lost 3 bases, J lost 2 bases, and 4 bases stayed unmatched. CDR1 MNHEY and CDR2 SVGAGI come from the germline V gene. There are 16 residues in the CDR3. CDR3 DNA sequence: TGTGCCAGCAGTTATTCCGGGACAGGGGGCAACTATGGCTACACCTTC. This translates into CASSYSGTGGNYGYTF.

This clone has just one count. The rearrangement uses TRBV5-6 and TRBJ2-3; D might be TRBD1 or TRBD2, each matching 5 bases. Germline V gene data show CDR1 as SGHDT and CDR2 as YYEEEE. V lost 4 bases, J lost 1 base, and 7 bases lay in between. This CDR3 is 13 amino acids long. CDR3 sequence reads: CASSGGRTDTQYF. The CDR3 DNA reads as TGTGCCAGCAGCGGGGGACGCACAGATACGCAGTATTTT.

This clone was seen only once. The chain has TRBV9 and TRBJ2-1; 8 bases map to TRBD2. CDR1 is SGDLS and CDR2 is YYNGEE in the germline V gene. V shed 2 bases and J 6 bases; nucleotides not matched to a gene: 1. This CDR3 spans 13 amino acids. CDR3 region: CASSVRGVNEQFF. CDR3 DNA sequence: TGTGCCAGCAGCGTGCGGGGGGTCAATGAGCAGTTCTTC.

The chain recombines TRBV19 with TRBJ2-6; D perhaps matches TRBD2 (5 bases). This CDR3 has 16 amino acids. V was shortened by 8 bases and J by 4 bases, with 18 bases between the two germline ends. The germline gives CDR1 LNHDA, CDR2 SQIVND (reference sequence). The CDR3 DNA follows: TGTGCCAGTTCGGTTATCCCGGGATCCGGGGCCAACGTCCTGACTTTC. Encoded protein: CASSVIPGSGANVLTF. The full variable domain, with the rest looked up from reference TRBV19 and TRBJ2-6, is DGGITQSPKYLFRKEGQNVTLSCEQNLNHDAMYWYRQDPGQGLRLIYYSQIVNDFQKGDIAEGYSVSREKKESFPLTVTSAQKNPTAFYLCASSVIPGSGANVLTFGAGSRLTVL.

The chain carries TRBV29-1 and TRBJ1-2; TRBD1 is a possible D gene (5 bases). CDR1 and CDR2 (germline): SQVTM, ANQGSEA. Trimming pared 4 bases from V and 0 bases from J, leaving 9 bases between. The CDR3 spans 13 residues. The CDR3 protein is CSVGQGANYGYTF. Written as DNA, the CDR3 is TGCAGCGTTGGTCAGGGAGCTAACTATGGCTACACCTTC.

This clone was found once. The chain has TRBV7-8 and TRBJ2-3, with D possibly TRBD2 on 5 matching bases. The CDR3 sequence is 15 residues long. Germline V CDR1 and CDR2: SGHVS, FQNEAQ. Trimming took off 5 bases at V and 0 bases at J, with 12 bases between the two ends. The CDR3, as DNA: TGTGCCAGCAGCCTGGACTCGGCGAGCACAGATACGCAGTATTTT. Its translation: CASSLDSASTDTQYF.

CDR3 DNA sequence: TGTGCCAGCAGTGAAAGCCCACTCAAAAACATTCAGTACTTC. Translation: CASSESPLKNIQYF. The J gene is TRBJ2-4, the V gene TRBV2; D not certain. Trimming pared 2 bases from V and 3 bases from J, leaving 8 bases between. CDR3 length: 14 residues. CDR1 is SNHLY and CDR2 is FYNNEI in the germline V gene.

J is TRBJ2-5 and V is TRBV11-2; the D is unclear. Trimming took 2 bases from V and 2 from J, leaving 9 bases between them. The CDR3 sequence is 14 residues long. CDR1 and CDR2 from the germline V gene are SGHAT and FQNNGV. The CDR3 here is CASSLLMSQETQYF. CDR3 in DNA: TGTGCCAGCAGCTTACTTATGAGTCAAGAGACCCAGTACTTC. Complete variable domain (other parts from reference TRBV11-2 and TRBJ2-5): EAGVAQSPRYKIIEKRQSVAFWCNPISGHATLYWYQQILGQGPKLLIQFQNNGVVDDSQLPKDRFSAERLKGVDSTLKIQPAKLEDSAVYLCASSLLMSQETQYFGPGTRLLVL.

About this clone itself: An end of the junction differs from the germline gene, which may be a read error. This chain links TRBV7-3 with TRBJ1-2, with D perhaps TRBD1 (5 bases). Germline V gene lookup returns CDR1 SGHTA and CDR2 FQGTGA. The CDR3 runs to 13 residues. CDR3 amino acids: CASSSGNNFGYTF. Written as DNA, the CDR3 is TGTGCCAGCAGCTCAGGGAATAACTTTGGCTACACCTTC.

This clone was detected only once. This chain joins TRBV11-2 and TRBJ1-2, with D unresolved. Germline lookup yields CDR1 SGHAT and CDR2 FQNNGV. The CDR3 loop spans 14 amino acids. Trimming left V 0 bases short and J 4 bases short, with 9 bases between. The CDR3 reads CASSLEPGSYGYTF. DNA for the CDR3: TGTGCCAGCAGCTTAGAGCCCGGGTCCTATGGCTACACCTTC.

This clone has just one count. V gene TRBV19 combines with J gene TRBJ1-1; 8 nucleotides align to TRBD1. J gave up 4 bases and V 4 bases, and 5 bases lay outside the gene matches. The CDR3 has 14 amino acids. Germline V gene data show CDR1 as LNHDA and CDR2 as SQIVND (reference sequence). Here the CDR3 reads CASSTDRGATEAFF. DNA of the CDR3: TGTGCCAGTAGTACCGACAGGGGAGCCACTGAAGCTTTCTTT.

This clone was seen a handful of times. The rearrangement joins TRBV7-9 to TRBJ1-2; 12 positions agree with TRBD1. The CDR3 is made up of 16 amino acids. Germline V gene data show CDR1 as SEHNR and CDR2 as FQNEAQ (reference sequence). The trim removed 2 bases at V and 8 bases at J, leaving 9 bases unmatched. CDR3 protein: CASSLWDRGPPVGYTF. The CDR3 nucleotides read TGTGCCAGCAGCTTATGGGACAGGGGGCCTCCTGTCGGCTACACCTTC.

This clone was observed a single time. The V gene is TRBV28, the J gene TRBJ2-5, with 7 bases identical to TRBD2. The CDR3 contains 13 residues. V was pared by 7 bases and J by 3 bases, with 5 bases of the junction left unmatched. CDR1 is MDHEN and CDR2 is SYDVKM in the germline V gene. CDR3 coding DNA: TGTGCCAGCACTCTCGGGGGGAAAGAGACCCAGTACTTC. Translated: CASTLGGKETQYF.

This clone was recorded a few times. The V and J genes are TRBV12-5 and TRBJ1-6, with D hard to call. Trimming cost V 0 bases and J 6 bases, with 3 bases left between them. The CDR3 covers 13 residues. The germline V gene encodes CDR1 LGHNT and CDR2 FRNRAP. The DNA of the CDR3 is TGTGCTAGTGGTTTGGTACCTAATTCACCCCTCCACTTT. It codes for CASGLVPNSPLHF. Full variable domain (missing parts from reference TRBV12-5 and TRBJ1-6): DARVTQTPRHKVTEMGQEVTMRCQPILGHNTVFWYRQTMMQGLELLAYFRNRAPLDDSGMPKDRFSAEMPDATLATLKIQPSEPRDSAVYFCASGLVPNSPLHFGNGTRLTVT.

Here the CDR3 DNA reads TGTGCCATCAGTGTTGGCCAGGGGGCCTCCGAGCAGTACTTC. Translation gives CAISVGQGASEQYF. The chain has TRBV10-3 and TRBJ2-7, with 8 bases lining up with TRBD1. With 4 bases clipped from V and 6 bases from J, the junction kept 8 bases outside the gene matches. The CDR3 is 14 residues long. Germline CDR1 and CDR2: ENHRY and SYGVKD.